This is a list of T cell receptor beta chains from one sample in a study of blood T cell repertoires in COVID-19. The repertoire was sequenced with immunoSEQ multiplex PCR; TCRdb's copy has only in-frame clones and lacks some. The sample carries just under 60,000 clones, around 90% recorded once. The sequenced sample was peripheral blood. These receptor sequences come from a human donor with active COVID-19. The donor label of this sample is uncertain. Each CDR3 is given with its conserved first and last residue.

v_gene,CDR3aa
TRBV7-2,CASSFAVSTGELFF
TRBV24-1,CATSGPSYEQYF
TRBV5-1,CASNRNQPLDGYTF
TRBV30,CASSGTGGPYTEAFF
TRBV5-5,CASSQTGGAGNTIYF
TRBV6-6,CASSSGVNTEAFF
TRBV9,CASSPGNSPLHF
TRBV3-1/TRBV3-2,CASSSLWTTTSYEQYF
TRBV11-2,CASSLDTTGAAFF
TRBV6-6,CASNRQGTEAFF
TRBV27,CASGAGRGSIPVNNEQFF
TRBV5-1,CASRLTSGSREQFF
TRBV14,CASSQLTGGASGYTF
TRBV9,CASSYTDGGNTIYF
TRBV6-5,CASAGGLTDTQYF
TRBV5-1,CASSPMTSEAINEQFF
TRBV11-3,CASSPQDGSTEAFF
TRBV7-9,CASSPRGTLFMNTEAFF
TRBV24-1,CASSGVENTGELFF
TRBV6-5,CASRRDRGTGEQFF
TRBV29-1,CSVARGSPGNTIYF
TRBV10-3,CAISPRTSGGLTDTQYF
TRBV19,CASSMRGVTEAFF
TRBV25-1,CASSKQQGTEAFF
TRBV9,CASSADRGFPGANVLTF
TRBV7-8,CASSFERGGADTQYF
TRBV27,CASSPVGETQYF
TRBV7-9,CASSSGTAGYGYTF